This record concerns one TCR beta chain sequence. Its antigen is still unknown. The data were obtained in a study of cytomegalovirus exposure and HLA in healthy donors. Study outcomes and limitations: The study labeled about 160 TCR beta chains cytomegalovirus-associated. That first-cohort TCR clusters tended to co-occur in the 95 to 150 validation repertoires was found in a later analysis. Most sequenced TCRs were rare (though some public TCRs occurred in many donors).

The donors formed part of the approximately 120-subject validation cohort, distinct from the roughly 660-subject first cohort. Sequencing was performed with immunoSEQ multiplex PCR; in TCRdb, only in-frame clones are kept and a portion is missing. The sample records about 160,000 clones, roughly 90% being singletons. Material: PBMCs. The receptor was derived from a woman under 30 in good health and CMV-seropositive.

The CDR3 protein is CASSPAGANVLTF. CDR3 coding DNA: TGCGCCAGCAGCCCGGCTGGGGCCAACGTCCTGACTTTC. J is TRBJ2-6 and V is TRBV4-3; no clear D gene. The CDR3 has 13 amino acids. The V and J ends lost 4 bases and 2 bases respectively, with 3 bases between them. Germline lookup yields CDR1 LGHNA and CDR2 YSLEER.